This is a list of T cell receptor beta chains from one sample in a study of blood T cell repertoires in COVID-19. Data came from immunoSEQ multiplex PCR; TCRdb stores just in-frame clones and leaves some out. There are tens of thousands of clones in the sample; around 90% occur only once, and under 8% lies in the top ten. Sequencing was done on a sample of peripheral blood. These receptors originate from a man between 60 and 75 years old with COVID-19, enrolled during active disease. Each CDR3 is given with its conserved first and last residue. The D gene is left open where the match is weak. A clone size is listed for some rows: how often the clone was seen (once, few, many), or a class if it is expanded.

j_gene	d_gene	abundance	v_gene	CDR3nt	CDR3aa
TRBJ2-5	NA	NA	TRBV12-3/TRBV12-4	TGTGCCAGCAGTTTATATGTGGAGACCCAGTACTTC	CASSLYVETQYF
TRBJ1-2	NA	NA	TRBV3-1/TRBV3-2	TGTGCCAGCAGCCCTCAAGCCCGGGGCAGGGGATTGGGGTTAGGTGGCTACACCTTC	CASSPQARGRGLGLGGYTF
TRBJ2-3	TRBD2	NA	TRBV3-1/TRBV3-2	TGTGCCAGCAGCCAAGGTAGCGCTAGCGGGAGGACCCGCCCGAAGTATTTT	CASSQGSASGRTRPKYF
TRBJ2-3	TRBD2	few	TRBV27	TGTGCCACCACGGGGGGGGGACCAGATACGCAGTATTTT	CATTGGGPDTQYF
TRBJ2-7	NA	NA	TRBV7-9	TGTGCCAGCAGCCCTACAGAGACCTACGAGCAGTACTTC	CASSPTETYEQYF
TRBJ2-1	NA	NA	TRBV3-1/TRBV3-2	TGTGCCAGCAGCCCGCTAGCTCCTTACAATGAGCAGTTCTTC	CASSPLAPYNEQFF
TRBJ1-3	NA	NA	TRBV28	TGTGCCAGCAGGTCCCCCGGGGGGGGGACCTCTGGAAACACCATATATTTT	CASRSPGGGTSGNTIYF
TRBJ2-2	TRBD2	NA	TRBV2	TGTGCCACCTCTAGCGGGAGGGCCCCCGGGGAGCTGTTTTTT	CATSSGRAPGELFF
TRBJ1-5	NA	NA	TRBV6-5	TGTGCCAGCACCCAAGGGGTGGGTCAGCCCCAGCATTTT	CASTQGVGQPQHF
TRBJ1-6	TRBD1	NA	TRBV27	TGTGCCAGCAAGGGACAGGGGGTGGGTTCACCCCTCCACTTT	CASKGQGVGSPLHF
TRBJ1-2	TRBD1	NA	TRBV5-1	TGCGCCAGCAGCTTTAACGGACAGGGAGGAGGCTACACCTTC	CASSFNGQGGGYTF
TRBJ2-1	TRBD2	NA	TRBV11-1	TGTGCCAGCAGCTTACTAGCGGGAGTCGACAATGAGCAGTTCTTC	CASSLLAGVDNEQFF
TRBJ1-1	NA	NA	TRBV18	TGTGCCAGCTCACCACCTGGGAGAGGGACTGAAGCTTTCTTT	CASSPPGRGTEAFF
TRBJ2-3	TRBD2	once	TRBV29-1	TGCAGCGTTACAGTAGCGGGATATACAGATACGCAGTATTTT	CSVTVAGYTDTQYF
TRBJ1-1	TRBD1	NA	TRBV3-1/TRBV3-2	TGTGCCAGCAGGGACAGGGGGAACACTGAAGCTTTCTTT	CASRDRGNTEAFF
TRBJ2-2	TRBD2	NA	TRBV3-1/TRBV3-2	TGTGCCAGCGGACTCCGGCTAGCGGGAGGGCCCGGCACCGGGGAGCTGTTTTTT	CASGLRLAGGPGTGELFF
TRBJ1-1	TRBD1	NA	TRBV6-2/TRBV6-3	TGTGCCAGCAGTGCTATCCGGGACAGTACAAAATTCTTT	CASSAIRDSTKFF
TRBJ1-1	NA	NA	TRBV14	TGTGCCAGCAGCCAAGATGGACAGACGAACACTGAAGCTTTCTTT	CASSQDGQTNTEAFF
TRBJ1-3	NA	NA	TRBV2	TGTGCCAGCAGTGACGGTTTGTACAGAGGAAACACCATATATTTT	CASSDGLYRGNTIYF
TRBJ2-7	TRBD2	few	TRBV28	TGTGCCAGCAGTTTAGGACTAGTCGAGCAGTACTTC	CASSLGLVEQYF
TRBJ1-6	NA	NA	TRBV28	TGTGCCAGCAGTCTCTCAGATTCACCCCTCCACTTT	CASSLSDSPLHF
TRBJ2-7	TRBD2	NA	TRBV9	TGTGCCAGCAGCGGATCCGGGACTACCTCCTACGAGCAGTACTTC	CASSGSGTTSYEQYF
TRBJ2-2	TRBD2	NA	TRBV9	TGTGCCAGCAGCGTAGGCTTAGCGGGAGCAACCGGGGAGCTGTTTTTT	CASSVGLAGATGELFF
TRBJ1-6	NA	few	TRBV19	TGTGCCAGTAGAGGGGCGATCGATAATTCACCCCTCCACTTT	CASRGAIDNSPLHF
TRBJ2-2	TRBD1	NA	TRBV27	TGTGCCAGCAGTTTCAGCTTGACAGGGTATCGGGCCGGGGAGCTGTTTTTT	CASSFSLTGYRAGELFF
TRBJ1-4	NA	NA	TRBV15	TGTGCCACCAGCAGGGGGGGAGGGACCTTTAATGAAAAACTGTTTTTT	CATSRGGGTFNEKLFF
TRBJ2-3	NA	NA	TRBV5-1	TGCGCCAGCAGCCGCTTTGCGGAGACAGATACGCAGTATTTT	CASSRFAETDTQYF
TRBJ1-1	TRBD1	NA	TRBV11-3	TGTGCCAGCAGCTTAGATCGGTGGGGGGCAGGGGGCATCCACCTCGAAGCTTTCTTT	CASSLDRWGAGGIHLEAFF
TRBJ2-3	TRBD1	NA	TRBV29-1	TGCAGCGTTGAAAGGGACAGGGGGCAGCAGGGAGATACGCAGTATTTT	CSVERDRGQQGDTQYF
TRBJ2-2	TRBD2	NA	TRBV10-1	TGCGCCAGCAGTCCCTCCAGCGGGGGGAACACCGGGGAGCTGTTTTTT	CASSPSSGGNTGELFF
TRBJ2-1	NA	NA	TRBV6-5	TGTGCCAGCAGACCCCGGGACTTCCCCGAAGGGGAGCAGTTCTTC	CASRPRDFPEGEQFF
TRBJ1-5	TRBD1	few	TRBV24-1	TGTGCCACCAGTGATCGGACAGGGGGCGGAAGCAATCAGCCCCAGCATTTT	CATSDRTGGGSNQPQHF
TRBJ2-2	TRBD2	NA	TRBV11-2	TGTGCCAGCAGCCCGGTGGGGCTGGCGGGAGTAGAGTGGGGGGAGCTGTTTTTT	CASSPVGLAGVEWGELFF
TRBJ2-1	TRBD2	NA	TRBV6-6	TGTGCCAGCAGTTCCCCCGCGAGCGGGAGACGACGAGAGCAGTTCTTC	CASSSPASGRRREQFF
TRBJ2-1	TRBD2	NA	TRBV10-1	TGCGCCAGCAGTGAGTCGATTAGCGGGAGGGCCGTCTATGAGCAGTTCTTC	CASSESISGRAVYEQFF